The present entry profiles one T cell receptor (beta chain) with its context. Antigen: not known. Germline CDR1 and CDR2: MNHNY and SVGAGI (reference sequence). V dropped 5 bases and J dropped 5; count of bases not matched to a gene: 5. The CDR3 has 15 amino acids. TCRdb keeps only in-frame clones here, not all; method: immunoSEQ multiplex PCR. This sample has around 110,000 clones, with approximately 93% found just once. The data are from a study of graft-versus-host responses after intestinal transplantation. Sequencing was performed on unstimulated CD8+ T cells sorted from spleen or lymph node cells, taken before transplant. V is TRBV6-6 and J is TRBJ2-1; 11 bases agree with TRBD2. The source is a human donor who was the organ donor for an intestinal transplant. The CDR3 protein is CASSGTGLADNEQFF. The CDR3 DNA sequence: TGTGCCAGCAGTGGGACGGGACTAGCGGACAATGAGCAGTTCTTC.